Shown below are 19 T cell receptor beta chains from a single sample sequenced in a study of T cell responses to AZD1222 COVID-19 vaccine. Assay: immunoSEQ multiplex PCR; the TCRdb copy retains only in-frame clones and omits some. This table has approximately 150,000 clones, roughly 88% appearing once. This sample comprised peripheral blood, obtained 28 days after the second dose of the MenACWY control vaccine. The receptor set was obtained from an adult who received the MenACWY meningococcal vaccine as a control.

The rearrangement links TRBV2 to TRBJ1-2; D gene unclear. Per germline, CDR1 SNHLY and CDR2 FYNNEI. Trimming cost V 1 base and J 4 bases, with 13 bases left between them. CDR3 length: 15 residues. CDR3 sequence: CASSEGTASIYGYTF. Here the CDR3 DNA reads TGTGCCAGCAGTGAAGGGACTGCGTCCATCTATGGCTACACCTTC.

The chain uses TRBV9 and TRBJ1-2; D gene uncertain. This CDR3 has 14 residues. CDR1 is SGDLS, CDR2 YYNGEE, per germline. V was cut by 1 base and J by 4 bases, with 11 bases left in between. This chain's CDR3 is CASSVSLEGYGYTF. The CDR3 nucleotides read TGTGCCAGCAGCGTATCCCTGGAAGGCTATGGCTACACCTTC. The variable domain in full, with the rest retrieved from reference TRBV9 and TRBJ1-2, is DSGVTQTPKHLITATGQRVTLRCSPRSGDLSVYWYQQSLDQGLQFLIQYYNGEERAKGNILERFSAQQFPDLHSELNLSSLELGDSALYFCASSVSLEGYGYTFGSGTRLTVV.

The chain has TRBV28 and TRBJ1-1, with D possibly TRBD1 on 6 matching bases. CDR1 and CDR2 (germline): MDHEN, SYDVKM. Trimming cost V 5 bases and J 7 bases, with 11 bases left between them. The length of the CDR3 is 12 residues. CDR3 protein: CASSLGTSEAFF. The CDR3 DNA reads TGTGCCAGCAGTCTTGGGACAAGTGAAGCTTTCTTT. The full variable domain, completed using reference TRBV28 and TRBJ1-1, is DVKVTQSSRYLVKRTGEKVFLECVQDMDHENMFWYRQDPGLGLRLIYFSYDVKMKEKGDIPEGYSVSREKKERFSLILESASTNQTSMYLCASSLGTSEAFFGQGTRLTVV.

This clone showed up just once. CDR3: CASSYRTGVDTQYF. DNA of the CDR3: TGTGCCAGCAGTTACCGGACAGGGGTAGATACGCAGTATTTT. The chain links TRBV6-2 or TRBV6-3 to TRBJ2-3; 9 positions match TRBD1. Germline V gene sequence: CDR1 MNHEY, CDR2 SVGEGT. This CDR3 has 14 residues. With 2 bases clipped from V and 5 bases from J, the junction kept 2 bases outside the gene matches.

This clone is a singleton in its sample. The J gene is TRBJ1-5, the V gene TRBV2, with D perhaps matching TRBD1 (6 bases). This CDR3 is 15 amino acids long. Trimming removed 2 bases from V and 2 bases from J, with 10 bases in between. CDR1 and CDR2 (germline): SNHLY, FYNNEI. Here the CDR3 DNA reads TGTGCCAGCAGTGAACTACAGGGTGGCAATCAGCCCCAGCATTTT. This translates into CASSELQGGNQPQHF.

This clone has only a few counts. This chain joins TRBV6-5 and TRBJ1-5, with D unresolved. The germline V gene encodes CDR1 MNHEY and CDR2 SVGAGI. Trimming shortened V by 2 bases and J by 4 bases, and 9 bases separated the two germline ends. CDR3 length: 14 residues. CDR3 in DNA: TGTGCCAGCAGTTACGGGCACGGGAATCAGCCCCAGCATTTT. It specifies CASSYGHGNQPQHF.

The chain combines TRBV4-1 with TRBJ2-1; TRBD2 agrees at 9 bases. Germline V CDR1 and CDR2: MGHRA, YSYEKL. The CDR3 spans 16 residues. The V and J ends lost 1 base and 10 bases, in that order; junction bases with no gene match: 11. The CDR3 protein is CASSQGAASGATEQFF. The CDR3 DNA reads TGCGCCAGCAGCCAAGGTGCGGCTAGCGGGGCGACGGAGCAGTTCTTC.

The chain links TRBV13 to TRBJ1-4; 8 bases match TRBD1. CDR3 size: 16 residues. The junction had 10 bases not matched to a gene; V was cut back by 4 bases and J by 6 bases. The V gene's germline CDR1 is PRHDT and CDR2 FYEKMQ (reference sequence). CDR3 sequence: CASSYYSAGGYEKLFF. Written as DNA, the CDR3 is TGTGCCAGCAGCTATTACTCGGCAGGGGGCTATGAAAAACTGTTTTTT.

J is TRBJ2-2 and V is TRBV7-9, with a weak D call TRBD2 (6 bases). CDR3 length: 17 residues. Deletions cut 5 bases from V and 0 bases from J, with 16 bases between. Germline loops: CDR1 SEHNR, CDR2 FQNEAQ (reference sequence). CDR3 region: CASSPSRGLSNTGELFF. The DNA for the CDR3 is TGTGCCAGCAGCCCCTCGCGGGGACTCTCGAACACCGGGGAGCTGTTTTTT.

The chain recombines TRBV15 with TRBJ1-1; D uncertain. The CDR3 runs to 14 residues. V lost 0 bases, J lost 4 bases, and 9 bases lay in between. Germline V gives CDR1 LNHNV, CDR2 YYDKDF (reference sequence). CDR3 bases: TGTGCCACCAGCAGAGATCTCCCGGGCACTGAAGCTTTCTTT. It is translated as CATSRDLPGTEAFF.

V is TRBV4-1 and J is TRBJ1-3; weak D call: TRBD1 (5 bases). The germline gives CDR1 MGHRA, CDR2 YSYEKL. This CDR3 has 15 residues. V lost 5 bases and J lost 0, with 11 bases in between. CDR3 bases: TGCGCCAGCAGCACCGGGACGGACTCTGGAAACACCATATATTTT. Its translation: CASSTGTDSGNTIYF.

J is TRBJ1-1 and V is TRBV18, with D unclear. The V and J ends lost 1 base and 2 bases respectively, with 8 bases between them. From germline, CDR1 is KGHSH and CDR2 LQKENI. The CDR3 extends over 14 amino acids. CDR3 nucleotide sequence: TGTGCCAGCTCACCACAAAACGGAAACACTGAAGCTTTCTTT. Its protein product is CASSPQNGNTEAFF.

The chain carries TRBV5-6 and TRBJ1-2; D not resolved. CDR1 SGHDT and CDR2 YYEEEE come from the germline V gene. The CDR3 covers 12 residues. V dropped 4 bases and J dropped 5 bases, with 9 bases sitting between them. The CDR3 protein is CASSPGRYGYTF. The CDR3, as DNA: TGTGCCAGCAGCCCTGGCAGGTATGGCTACACCTTC. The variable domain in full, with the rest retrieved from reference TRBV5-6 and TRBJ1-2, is DAGVTQSPTHLIKTRGQQVTLRCSPKSGHDTVSWYQQALGQGPQFIFQYYEEEERQRGNFPDRFSGHQFPNYSSELNVNALLLGDSALYLCASSPGRYGYTFGSGTRLTVV.

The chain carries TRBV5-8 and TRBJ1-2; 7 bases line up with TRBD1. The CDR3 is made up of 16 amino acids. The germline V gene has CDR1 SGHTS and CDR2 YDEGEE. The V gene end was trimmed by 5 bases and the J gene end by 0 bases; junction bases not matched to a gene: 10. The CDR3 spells CASRQGTPSANYGYTF. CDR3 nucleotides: TGTGCCAGCAGACAGGGGACGCCTTCTGCTAACTATGGCTACACCTTC.

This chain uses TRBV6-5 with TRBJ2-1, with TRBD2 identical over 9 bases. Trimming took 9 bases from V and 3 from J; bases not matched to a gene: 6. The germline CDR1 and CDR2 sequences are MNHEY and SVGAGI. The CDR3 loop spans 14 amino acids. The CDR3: CASSFSGSYNEQFF. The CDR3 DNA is TGTGCCAGTTCCTTTAGCGGGAGCTACAATGAGCAGTTCTTC.

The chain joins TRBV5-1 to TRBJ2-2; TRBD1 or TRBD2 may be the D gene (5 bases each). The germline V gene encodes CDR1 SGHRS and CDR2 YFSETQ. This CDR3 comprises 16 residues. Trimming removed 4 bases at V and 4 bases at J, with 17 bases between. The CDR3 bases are TGCGCCAGCAGCGCTTCCGGGACCCGCTCCACCGGGGAGCTGTTTTTT. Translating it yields CASSASGTRSTGELFF.

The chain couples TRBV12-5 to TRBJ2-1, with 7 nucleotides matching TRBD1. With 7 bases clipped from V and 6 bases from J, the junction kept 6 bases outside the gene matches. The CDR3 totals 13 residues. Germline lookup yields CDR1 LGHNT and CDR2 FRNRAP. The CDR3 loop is CASASDRANEQFF. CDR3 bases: TGTGCTAGTGCCTCCGACAGGGCCAATGAGCAGTTCTTC.

The DNA for the CDR3 is TGCGCCAGCAGCTTCTACTCTAGCACAGATACGCAGTATTTT. Protein: CASSFYSSTDTQYF. This chain links TRBV5-1 with TRBJ2-3; D is unresolved. CDR3 size: 14 residues. V lost 2 bases, J lost 0 bases, and 7 bases lay in between. The V gene's germline CDR1 is SGHRS and CDR2 YFSETQ.

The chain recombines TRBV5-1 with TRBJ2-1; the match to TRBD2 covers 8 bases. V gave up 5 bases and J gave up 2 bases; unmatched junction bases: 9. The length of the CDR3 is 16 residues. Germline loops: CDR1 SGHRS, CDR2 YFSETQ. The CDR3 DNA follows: TGCGCCAGCAGTTACGGGGGGACTAGTGCCTACAATGAGCAGTTCTTC. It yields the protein CASSYGGTSAYNEQFF.